This T cell receptor beta chain was retrieved from a study of Ad26.COV2.S vaccination and SARS-CoV-2 variants. Study conclusions and caveats: Analyses of TCR breadth and depth may have underestimated total T cell responses. Across vaccine and placebo recipients, the breadth of non-spike TCRs was similar. It was vaccine recipients, not placebo recipients, who had the higher spike-specific TCR breadth.

Concerning this clone itself: Its antigen is still unknown.

Sequenced by immunoSEQ multiplex PCR; TCRdb stores in-frame clones only, minus some. The table lists 97,000 or so clones, around 80% of them singletons. This CDR3 contains 14 residues. The V end was cut by 0 bases, the J end by 4 bases, with 10 bases between. From germline, CDR1 is SGHRS and CDR2 YFSETQ. The chain recombines TRBV5-1 with TRBJ1-1; D is uncertain. Sequenced here: peripheral blood, sampled after recovery from COVID-19. The clonotype comes from a human donor who had recovered from COVID-19. CDR3 nucleotides: TGCGCCAGCAGCTTGGTGCTGGAGAGCACTGAAGCTTTCTTT. It is translated as CASSLVLESTEAFF.